This record covers a single T cell receptor (beta chain). This clonotype was seen repeatedly, ten times or more. What this receptor recognizes is not known. Base-call qualities are not available, and no considerably larger clone is one nucleotide away. This entry comes from a study of T cells in Graves' hyperthyroidism and ophthalmopathy (dated 2019 in TCRdb). Background for the entire study: Peripheral blood samples were taken at initial diagnosis, before any treatment was given. In several Graves' hyperthyroidism patients, the study also compared T-cell repertoires from thyroid tissue with T-cell repertoires from blood. An independent validation cohort of around 20 hyperthyroidism patients and approximately 15 patients who later progressed to ophthalmopathy tested prospective prediction of ophthalmopathy. TCR Vbeta CDR3 sequencing of roughly 140 peripheral blood samples (approximately 44 ophthalmopathy, under 80 hyperthyroidism and approximately 17 progressor patients) is reported in the paper. After blood sampling, hyperthyroidism patients were treated with methimazole at a starting dose of 30 mg daily, and ophthalmopathy patients were treated with high-dose intravenous methylprednisolone. To identify distinguishing TCR V-J signatures, a discovery cohort of roughly 100 patients was used, comprising 40 to 45 with Graves' ophthalmopathy and 57 with stable Graves' hyperthyroidism. The 75 to 100 discovery patients were randomly split 7:3 into training and test sets.

The hyperthyroidism patients were between 18 and 65 years old and newly diagnosed, with a disease duration of less than 2 months. Exclusion was applied to patients with uncontrolled infections, other autoimmune diseases, pregnancy or lactation. Clinical symptoms, serum thyroxine and TRAb, thyroid ultrasound, and orbital computed tomography formed the basis for the diagnoses. Blood from progressor patients was collected at the time of first diagnosis with hyperthyroidism, before any ophthalmopathy symptoms had appeared. PBMCs were separated from 7.5 to 10 ml of fresh peripheral blood using Ficoll-Paque density gradient centrifugation. Progressor patients were initially diagnosed with Graves' hyperthyroidism and developed ophthalmopathy during follow-up. Total RNA was extracted with Trizol reagent, and quality was checked on an Agilent 2100 Bioanalyzer. The investigation overall reported the following: Blood samples also contained most of the expanded thyroid clonotypes (frequency above 0.001), which suggests that blood repertoires may reflect thyroid immune responses. In cross-validation, a model built on a 13 V-J signature told ophthalmopathy apart from stable hyperthyroidism with 85% to 90% sensitivity and about 81% specificity, and in testing the same model reached 80%/75%. In validation, the model predicted progression to ophthalmopathy with 60% to 71% sensitivity and around 72% specificity, a median of around six months before onset. No statistical method was used to set the sample size in advance, and investigators knew the group allocation.

The TCR beta CDR3 regions were amplified from RNA transcripts. The TCR CDR3 was subjected to a first round of RT-PCR using the HTBI primer set and the Qiagen OneStep RT-PCR kit. A second multiplex PCR round built the libraries, followed by size selection and purification. Sequencing of the libraries was done on an Illumina HiSeq2000 using paired-end 100 bp reads. The authors' pipeline ran thus. SOAPnuke was used to process the raw data, removing reads that contained adapters or uncalled bases, had a mean Phred below 15, or lacked an exact match to the constant primer or identifier. COPE v1.2.5 was used to merge the high-quality paired reads, and each unique nucleotide sequence was defined as a clonotype. Clonotypes were aligned to IMGT TRBV, TRBD and TRBJ reference segments using MiTCR v1.1. The analysis included only V-J combinations with a frequency above 0.0001, which together covered 98% to 99.2% of the repertoires. A TCS score was defined as the ratio of F50 (clonal expansion) to E x V (chaos), with BLOSUM62-based TCRdist applied between CDR3 peptides within each V-J. Welch's t-statistics and random forest reduced roughly 540 V-J features to roughly 13, which were used in a naive Bayes classifier (R e1071). In-frame beta chains were kept once TCRdb had trimmed the public reads at Q25 with fastp and called clones with MiXCR. Each entry is one CDR3 protein sequence, shown with its most common DNA and genes. Clone size and V and J calls follow TCRdb, not the original study. In all, the sample holds 300,000 to 450,000 distinct CDR3 sequences, and roughly 14% of those were seen once. Of the sample, 20% to 25% is held by the ten largest clones.

The TCR comes from a man younger than 40 with Graves' hyperthyroidism that later progressed to Graves' ophthalmopathy. Sequenced input: blood.

The CDR3 in this case is CASSEPVVSYEQYF. The sequenced DNA: TGCGCCAGCAGTGAACCAGTAGTTTCCTACGAGCAGTACTTC. The chain uses TRBV10-2 and TRBJ2-7, with the D gene not confidently named. The CDR3 runs 14 amino acids, cysteine and phenylalanine included. The entry retains the CDR3 DNA only, 42 bases that are in frame from base 1. V is clipped by 3 bases and J by 1 base, and the sequence between their germline boundaries is 10 bases long. According to the germline V gene, CDR1 reads WSHSY and CDR2 reads SAAADI.